Below are 32 T cell receptor beta chains sequenced from a single sample in a study of T cell changes during pregnancy in multiple sclerosis. Using immunoSEQ multiplex PCR, the repertoire was profiled, and TCRdb retains in-frame clones only, with some absent. This sample has just over 80,000 clones; over 90% occur once, and the top ten carry about 1%. This specimen consisted of peripheral blood, obtained in the second trimester of pregnancy. These receptors were taken from a female donor with multiple sclerosis, enrolled in a pregnancy study.

V and J are TRBV5-6 and TRBJ2-6; D not resolved. V lost 5 bases and J 1 base, leaving 4 bases between the germline ends. Germline CDR1 and CDR2: SGHDT and YYEEEE. The CDR3 contains 13 residues. In DNA, the CDR3 is TGTGCCAGCAGACTGTCTGGGGCCAACGTCCTGACTTTC. Amino acid sequence: CASRLSGANVLTF. Based on the CDR3 plus reference TRBV5-6 and TRBJ2-6, the full variable domain is DAGVTQSPTHLIKTRGQQVTLRCSPKSGHDTVSWYQQALGQGPQFIFQYYEEEERQRGNFPDRFSGHQFPNYSSELNVNALLLGDSALYLCASRLSGANVLTFGAGSRLTVL.

The chain couples TRBV21-1 to TRBJ1-5; TRBD1 is the table's D call and was not checked against the DNA. TRBV21-1 is labeled a pseudogene. This CDR3 is built from 19 residues. In nucleotides, the CDR3 is TGTGCCAGCAGTCTCGACAGGGGAGTTAGGGAATATTGGAATCAGCCCCAGCATTTT. This codes for CASSLDRGVREYWNQPQHF.

The rearrangement joins TRBV30 to TRBJ2-3; D possibly corresponds to TRBD2 (5 bases). V lost 4 bases, J lost 10 bases, and 15 bases lay in between. CDR1 is GTSNPN and CDR2 is SVGIG in the germline V gene (reference sequence). The CDR3 is made up of 12 amino acids. CDR3 in DNA: TGTGCCTGGACCGTAGCTAGCCTTGCGCAGTATTTT. Protein product: CAWTVASLAQYF.

The chain combines TRBV18 with TRBJ2-5, with 7 bases aligning to TRBD2. The CDR3 extends over 14 amino acids. Trimming removed 0 bases from V and 5 bases from J; junction bases left unmatched: 3. The germline gives CDR1 KGHSH, CDR2 LQKENI. The CDR3 DNA reads as TGTGCCAGCTCACCACCTGAGGGAGGGGAGACCCAGTACTTC. This encodes CASSPPEGGETQYF.

The V call is TRBV19, the J call TRBJ2-1; TRBD1 might be the D (5 bases). V was pared by 6 bases and J by 2 bases, with 14 bases between. CDR1 and CDR2 from the germline V gene are LNHDA and SQIVND (reference sequence). The CDR3 is 15 amino acids. This chain's CDR3 is CASSLGPGPYNEQFF. The CDR3 DNA is TGTGCCAGTAGCTTAGGACCAGGGCCCTACAATGAGCAGTTCTTC.

The V and J genes are TRBV5-6 and TRBJ1-1; TRBD1 agrees at 9 bases. Germline CDR1 is SGHDT and CDR2 is YYEEEE. V trimming: 0 bases; J trimming: 4 bases; junction bases outside the gene matches: 7. The CDR3 length is 16 residues. CDR3 nucleotides: TGTGCCAGCAGCTTGGACTGGACAGGGGAGACCACTGAAGCTTTCTTT. It specifies CASSLDWTGETTEAFF.

The chain employs TRBV7-8 and TRBJ1-1; D is possibly TRBD1 (6 bases). V gave up 1 base and J gave up 3 bases, with 24 bases separating them. The length of the CDR3 is 19 residues. In germline, CDR1 is SGHVS, CDR2 FQNEAQ. In nucleotides, the CDR3 is TGTGCCAGCAGCTTAGAGGGGGGGCTCTGGCGACGGAGGGACACTGAAGCTTTCTTT. This translates into CASSLEGGLWRRRDTEAFF.

The CDR3 reads CASSQYNLGTSGTYEQYF. The DNA of the CDR3 is TGTGCCAGCAGCCAATACAATCTGGGGACTAGCGGGACCTACGAGCAGTACTTC. The J gene is TRBJ2-7, the V gene TRBV4-2; 13 positions match TRBD2. The CDR3 covers 18 residues. Germline CDR1 LGHNA, CDR2 YNFKEQ. The V gene end was trimmed by 2 bases and the J gene end by 2 bases; junction bases not matched to a gene: 9.

The CDR3 reads CSVRRADTQYF. Here the CDR3 DNA reads TGCAGCGTTAGGCGGGCAGATACGCAGTATTTT. The chain combines TRBV29-1 with TRBJ2-3; TRBD2 is a possible D gene (5 bases). Trimming stripped 5 bases from V and 4 bases from J, with 7 bases between. CDR1 is SQVTM and CDR2 is ANQGSEA in the germline V gene. CDR3 size: 11 residues.

The chain has TRBV30 and TRBJ1-1; D call uncertain. V lost 5 bases and J lost 1, with 11 bases in between. The CDR3 totals 13 residues. Germline lookup yields CDR1 GTSNPN and CDR2 SVGIG (reference sequence). CDR3 residues: CAWDGSTNTEAFF. In DNA form, the CDR3 reads TGTGCCTGGGATGGCTCAACGAACACTGAAGCTTTCTTT.

This sequence joins TRBV2 and TRBJ1-1, with 7 bases matching TRBD1. CDR1 is SNHLY and CDR2 is FYNNEI in the germline V gene. This CDR3 contains 14 residues. Unmatched junction bases numbered 6, after V lost 6 bases and J lost 2 bases. The CDR3 nucleotides are TGTGCCAGCAGAACCGGGACAGTTAACACTGAAGCTTTCTTT. Encoded protein: CASRTGTVNTEAFF.

This clone was seen once. The V call is TRBV29-1, the J call TRBJ2-3; D perhaps matches TRBD2 (7 bases). Trimming stripped 5 bases from V and 4 bases from J, with 16 bases between. CDR1 is SQVTM, CDR2 ANQGSEA, per germline. The CDR3 spans 14 residues. CDR3 in amino acids: CSVQGTKSSDTQYF. For the CDR3, the DNA is TGCAGCGTTCAGGGGACTAAGAGCTCAGATACGCAGTATTTT.

The V and J genes are TRBV4-3 and TRBJ2-3, with D possibly TRBD2 on 6 matching bases. The CDR3 is 16 residues long. The V and J ends lost 4 bases and 2 bases respectively, with 16 bases between them. Per germline, CDR1 LGHNA and CDR2 YSLEER. Written as DNA, the CDR3 is TGCGCCAGCAGCCCTGGACTTAGGAGGGCCACAGATACGCAGTATTTT. Residues: CASSPGLRRATDTQYF.

The chain carries TRBV7-6 and TRBJ2-2, with 11 bases aligning to TRBD2. Germline lookup yields CDR1 SGHVS and CDR2 FNYEAQ. This CDR3 comprises 14 residues. J lost 6 bases, V lost 6 bases, and 3 bases had no gene match. Here the CDR3 reads CASRTTSGAGELFF. In nucleotides, the CDR3 is TGTGCCAGCAGAACGACTAGCGGGGCCGGGGAGCTGTTTTTT.

This clone was found once. The rearrangement uses TRBV2 and TRBJ2-1; 11 bases agree with TRBD2. The germline V gene has CDR1 SNHLY and CDR2 FYNNEI. With 8 bases clipped from V and 8 bases from J, the junction kept 17 bases outside the gene matches. This CDR3 region has 17 residues. CDR3 protein: CASLWDKALAGADEQFF. DNA for the CDR3: TGTGCCAGCCTCTGGGACAAGGCACTAGCGGGAGCAGATGAGCAGTTCTTC.

The J gene is TRBJ2-2, the V gene TRBV6-1; 8 positions match TRBD1. V trimming: 5 bases; J trimming: 3 bases; junction bases outside the gene matches: 5. The CDR3 length is 15 residues. Germline V lookup: CDR1 MNHNS, CDR2 SASEGT. The CDR3 reads CASSSGTGHTGELFF. CDR3 nucleotide sequence: TGTGCCAGCAGTTCCGGGACAGGTCACACCGGGGAGCTGTTTTTT.

This clone turned up a few times. The chain has TRBV2 and TRBJ2-3, with D perhaps TRBD2 (5 bases). The CDR3 covers 16 residues. V shed 4 bases and J shed 2 bases, with 16 bases lying between them. The V gene's germline CDR1 is SNHLY and CDR2 FYNNEI. CDR3 loop: CASSGTPHQFTDTQYF. CDR3 nucleotides: TGTGCCAGCAGTGGGACTCCCCACCAGTTCACAGATACGCAGTATTTT.

The chain links TRBV5-4 to TRBJ1-4, with 9 bases fitting TRBD1. Germline loops: CDR1 SGHNT, CDR2 YYREEE (reference sequence). The CDR3 runs to 15 residues. V shed 4 bases, J shed 7 bases, and the junction held 8 bases outside the gene matches. As DNA, the CDR3 is TGTGCCAGCAGCAGTAACAGGGGGCAAGGTGAAAAACTGTTTTTT. Translation: CASSSNRGQGEKLFF.

The chain recombines TRBV11-3 with TRBJ1-1, with 9 bases matching TRBD1. The CDR3 has 14 amino acids. The germline V gene encodes CDR1 SGHNT and CDR2 YENEEA. The V segment lost 5 bases and the J segment 3 bases; nucleotides outside the gene matches: 4. The CDR3 nucleotides read TGTGCCAGCAGCCACGGACAGGGGTACACTGAAGCTTTCTTT. Translated, it gives CASSHGQGYTEAFF.

The rearrangement uses TRBV5-1 and TRBJ1-5; the match to TRBD1 covers 12 bases. The junction had 8 bases not matched to a gene; V was cut back by 4 bases and J by 3 bases. The CDR3 spans 17 residues. Germline loops: CDR1 SGHRS, CDR2 YFSETQ. This CDR3 is CASSPGQGAWDNQPQHF. CDR3 bases: TGCGCCAGCAGCCCGGGACAGGGGGCATGGGACAATCAGCCCCAGCATTTT.

V gene TRBV6-1 combines with J gene TRBJ2-5; tentatively, D is TRBD1 (6 bases). Looked up from germline, CDR1 is MNHNS and CDR2 is SASEGT. This CDR3 contains 14 residues. The ends were cut back, 6 bases at V and 4 bases at J, with 15 bases in the middle. This CDR3 reads CASRIQGGRETQYF. CDR3 DNA: TGTGCCAGCAGGATACAGGGTGGGCGAGAGACCCAGTACTTC.

The chain links TRBV9 to TRBJ2-7; the match to TRBD1 covers 8 bases. The V segment lost 0 bases and the J segment 4 bases; nucleotides outside the gene matches: 6. CDR1 SGDLS and CDR2 YYNGEE come from the germline V gene. This CDR3 spans 15 amino acids. In nucleotides, the CDR3 is TGTGCCAGCAGCGTAGAACCAGGGGGCGGATACGAGCAGTACTTC. It is translated as CASSVEPGGGYEQYF.

The V gene is TRBV10-2, the J gene TRBJ2-7, with 7 bases fitting TRBD2. Trimming cost V 4 bases and J 2 bases; bases outside gene matches: 8. The CDR3 totals 15 residues. CDR1 and CDR2 from the germline V gene are WSHSY and SAAADI. CDR3 in amino acids: CASSGTRIGAYEQYF. The CDR3 region has the DNA TGCGCCAGCAGTGGGACTAGAATTGGGGCCTACGAGCAGTACTTC.

The gene calls are TRBV5-4 and TRBJ2-1; D ambiguous. Deletions cut 4 bases from V and 8 bases from J, with 7 bases between. Germline loops: CDR1 SGHNT, CDR2 YYREEE (reference sequence). There are 11 residues in the CDR3. CDR3: CASSESYEQFF. DNA of the CDR3: TGTGCCAGCAGCGAAAGCTATGAGCAGTTCTTC. The entire variable domain, with the rest obtained from reference TRBV5-4 and TRBJ2-1, is as follows: ETGVTQSPTHLIKTRGQQVTLRCSSQSGHNTVSWYQQALGQGPQFIFQYYREEENGRGNFPPRFSGLQFPNYSSELNVNALELDDSALYLCASSESYEQFFGPGTRLTVL.

This clone has a single count. The V gene is TRBV27, the J gene TRBJ2-1; D unclear. The CDR3 contains 15 residues. The ends were cut back, 7 bases at V and 6 bases at J, with 19 bases in the middle. CDR1 and CDR2 from the germline V gene are MNHEY and SMNVEV (reference sequence). As DNA, the CDR3 is TGTGCCAGCACCGCTAGACTGGGTATTGGCAATGAGCAGTTCTTC. Protein: CASTARLGIGNEQFF.

This clone was found once. This chain links TRBV9 with TRBJ1-3; D is perhaps TRBD1 (5 bases). Germline CDR1 reads SGDLS; CDR2 reads YYNGEE. This CDR3 comprises 15 residues. Trimming shortened V by 0 bases and J by 4 bases, and 11 bases separated the two germline ends. CDR3 nucleotides: TGTGCCAGCAGCGTAGGGGGGGGATCCGGAAACACCATATATTTT. Its translation is CASSVGGGSGNTIYF.

The chain links TRBV14 to TRBJ2-1; 7 nucleotides align to TRBD1. The junction had 5 bases not matched to a gene; V was cut back by 1 base and J by 2 bases. The CDR3 is 16 residues long. The V gene's germline CDR1 is SGHDN and CDR2 FVKESK. In nucleotides, the CDR3 is TGTGCCAGCAGCCAAGCCAGGGACAGCCCCTACAATGAGCAGTTCTTC. The encoded protein is CASSQARDSPYNEQFF.

This clone came up a few times. The CDR3 DNA is TGTGCCAGCAGCCCCGATTACAGGCTGGAAGCTTTCTTT. Its protein product is CASSPDYRLEAFF. The V gene is TRBV27, the J gene TRBJ1-1, with TRBD1 as a possible D gene (5 bases). V was shortened by 6 bases and J by 8 bases, with 16 bases between the two germline ends. Germline V lookup: CDR1 MNHEY, CDR2 SMNVEV (reference sequence). This CDR3 has 13 residues.

The rearrangement links TRBV4-3 to TRBJ2-3; 7 bases align to TRBD1. Trimming cost V 2 bases and J 1 base; bases outside gene matches: 3. Germline V gene sequence: CDR1 LGHNA, CDR2 YSLEER. The CDR3 spans 15 residues. Written as DNA, the CDR3 is TGCGCCAGCAGCCAACGTGGACAGGGCACAGATACGCAGTATTTT. Its translation is CASSQRGQGTDTQYF.

V usage is TRBV5-1 and J usage is TRBJ2-2; 9 positions agree with TRBD2. There are 15 residues in the CDR3. Trimming removed 2 bases from V and 4 bases from J; junction bases left unmatched: 3. CDR1 and CDR2 from the germline V gene are SGHRS and YFSETQ. The CDR3 reads CASSFAGGGTGELFF. The DNA for the CDR3 is TGCGCCAGCAGCTTCGCGGGAGGGGGCACCGGGGAGCTGTTTTTT.

The chain is built from TRBV28 and TRBJ2-5; 9 bases map to TRBD1. The CDR3 consists of 14 residues. The V segment lost 7 bases and the J segment 2 bases; nucleotides outside the gene matches: 5. The germline gives CDR1 MDHEN, CDR2 SYDVKM. In nucleotides, the CDR3 is TGTGCCAGCACCACAGGGGGCTGGCAAGAGACCCAGTACTTC. Residues: CASTTGGWQETQYF.

This chain connects TRBV5-1 to TRBJ2-3; 9 bases align to TRBD2. This CDR3 contains 15 residues. Germline values: CDR1 SGHRS, CDR2 YFSETQ. V was clipped by 0 bases and J by 2 bases; unmatched bases: 1. DNA for the CDR3: TGCGCCAGCAGCTTGGCTAGCGGGGACACAGATACGCAGTATTTT. It translates to CASSLASGDTDTQYF.